Listed below are T cell receptor beta chains from one sample, sequenced in a study of T cell repertoires in cytomegalovirus infection. TCRdb reanalysed the reads using MiXCR and keeps one entry per CDR3 protein. The data show about 250,000 distinct CDR3 sequences, with 5% to 8.5% seen just once and around 6% held by the top ten. The sequencing input was PBMCs. The receptors were sampled from a human donor in good health (CMV status not recorded). Some clones in this sample may be carry-over from other donors' samples. Each CDR3 is given with its conserved first and last residue. D genes are given only for firm matches. Some rows have no size entry. The others give once, few or many, or a class for an expanded clone.

D	V	J	size	DNA	CDR3
TRBD1	TRBV20-1	TRBJ2-1	many	TGCAGTGCTAGACCGACAGGGGACGCGTTTTACAATGAGCAGTTCTTC	CSARPTGDAFYNEQFF
TRBD2	TRBV20-1	TRBJ2-1	many	TGCAGTGCTAGAGAGCGGGTCCTAGCGGGGGTCACCAACTACAATGAGCAGTTCTTC	CSARERVLAGVTNYNEQFF
.	TRBV6-5	TRBJ1-1	.	TGTGCCAGCAGTTACTCGACAGCAGAGAACACTGAAGCTTTCTTT	CASSYSTAENTEAFF
.	TRBV9	TRBJ2-3	.	TGTGCCAGCAGCGTCTCAGTCTTTAGCACAGATACGCAGTATTTT	CASSVSVFSTDTQYF
TRBD1	TRBV7-9	TRBJ1-2	few	TGTGCCAGCAGCACCGGACAGGCCTGGGGCTACACCTTC	CASSTGQAWGYTF
.	TRBV7-2	TRBJ1-1	many	TGTGCCAGCAGCTTCTTGGAGAACACTGAAGCTTTCTTT	CASSFLENTEAFF
.	TRBV19	TRBJ2-7	.	TGTGCCAGTAGTATGGAGGGGGGGTTCGAGCAGTACTTC	CASSMEGGFEQYF
.	TRBV12-3/TRBV12-4	TRBJ2-2	.	TGTGCCAGCAGTTTAATGGCCGGGGAGCTGTTTTTT	CASSLMAGELFF
.	TRBV2	TRBJ1-2	many	TGTGCCACCCAGACCGGGAAGTCTTATGGCTACACCTTC	CATQTGKSYGYTF
.	TRBV29-1	TRBJ2-5	many	TGCAGCGTGAAGGAGGGAGGATTCGGGACCCAGTACTTC	CSVKEGGFGTQYF
TRBD2	TRBV6-2/TRBV6-3	TRBJ2-1	many	TGTGCCAGCAGTTACTCTGGCGGGGGGTCCAATGAGCAGTTCTTC	CASSYSGGGSNEQFF
.	TRBV7-2	TRBJ2-7	many	TGTGCCAGCAGCTTAGGGTCAGGAGGGGGTTTATACGAGCAGTACTTC	CASSLGSGGGLYEQYF
.	TRBV7-2	TRBJ2-1	many	TGTGCCAGCAGACGACGTGATAGGGGGAATGAGCAGTTCTTC	CASRRRDRGNEQFF
TRBD1	TRBV7-9	TRBJ2-7	many	TGTGCCAGCAGCCGTCCGGGACAGGGGGGCCACGAGCAGTACTTC	CASSRPGQGGHEQYF
.	TRBV7-8	TRBJ1-1	many	TGTGCCAGCAGCTCCCCGGGCCGTAGGGTGAACACTGAAGCTTTCTTT	CASSSPGRRVNTEAFF
.	TRBV5-1	TRBJ2-1	many	TGCGCCAGCAGCCCTTCGGGGACGGCAGAATACAATGAGCAGTTCTTC	CASSPSGTAEYNEQFF
TRBD1	TRBV29-1	TRBJ2-7	many	TGCAGCGTTGAAGAGGGACAGGGACAGTACTTC	CSVEEGQGQYF
TRBD1	TRBV7-2	TRBJ2-7	many	TGTGCCAGCAGCACTACCGGGACAGGGATCTCCTACGAGCAGTACTTC	CASSTTGTGISYEQYF
.	TRBV7-9	TRBJ1-4	many	TGTGCCAGCAGCTTAGCGGGCCGAATCGGCGCAAAACTGTTTTTT	CASSLAGRIGAKLFF
.	TRBV5-5	TRBJ2-7	many	TGTGCCAGCAGCTTTGGATACGCAGTGAACGAGCAGTACTTC	CASSFGYAVNEQYF
.	TRBV29-1	TRBJ2-3	many	TGCAGCGTGGCGCCAGGCACTAGCACAGATACGCAGTATTTT	CSVAPGTSTDTQYF
.	TRBV15	TRBJ2-7	.	TGTGCCACCAGCAGAGAGTCGCCTTTAGGGGCCCCGTACGAGCAGTACTTC	CATSRESPLGAPYEQYF
TRBD2	TRBV20-1	TRBJ2-2	few	TGCAGTGGATCCGGGGGGGGCACCGGGGAGCTGTTTTTT	CSGSGGGTGELFF
.	TRBV29-1	TRBJ2-1	few	TGCAGCGTTGAACGGGGCCTTGAACGATTTGAGCAGTTCTTC	CSVERGLERFEQFF
.	TRBV7-8	TRBJ1-2	many	TGTGCCAGCAGCCCATCAGGGGCGGGCGGTGGCTACACCTTC	CASSPSGAGGGYTF
.	TRBV10-3	TRBJ2-3	many	TGTGCCATCAGTGAGTCGACGGCTAGCACAGATACGCAGTATTTT	CAISESTASTDTQYF
.	TRBV7-9	TRBJ2-2	many	TGTGCCAGCAGCTTACGCCAGCCTTTCACCGGGGAGCTGTTTTTT	CASSLRQPFTGELFF
TRBD2	TRBV3-1	TRBJ2-3	many	TGTGCCAGCAGCCTGATTGCGGGGGCAGATACGCAGTATTTT	CASSLIAGADTQYF
TRBD1	TRBV4-1	TRBJ2-1	few	TGCGCCAGCAGCCAAGTGGTAGGACAGGGGGCACGGCAGTTCTTC	CASSQVVGQGARQFF
.	TRBV7-2	TRBJ2-3	many	TGTGCCAGCAAATGGGGGCGATTGGCAGATACGCAGTATTTT	CASKWGRLADTQYF
TRBD1	TRBV3-1	TRBJ2-7	.	TGTGCCAGCAGCCAAGTGACAGGGCCCTACGAGCAGTACTTC	CASSQVTGPYEQYF
.	TRBV12-3/TRBV12-4	TRBJ2-5	many	TGTGCCAGCAGCCAGACAGGAGCAGAGACCCAGTACTTC	CASSQTGAETQYF
.	TRBV7-9	TRBJ1-1	many	TGTGCCAGCAGCTCTTGGACGGTGAACACTGAAGCTTTCTTT	CASSSWTVNTEAFF
.	TRBV4-1	TRBJ1-1	many	TGCGCCAGCAGTCCTTCGGGGGCCTTGAACACTGAAGCTTTCTTT	CASSPSGALNTEAFF
TRBD2	TRBV2	TRBJ2-1	many	TGTGCCAGCAGTCAACGCCCTTGGCCTAGCGGGGGACGGGCCTACAATGAGCAGTTCTTC	CASSQRPWPSGGRAYNEQFF
TRBD1	TRBV6-6	TRBJ2-7	many	TGTGCCAGCAGTTACGGCGGACAGGGGCGCGAGCAGTACTTC	CASSYGGQGREQYF
TRBD1	TRBV5-1	TRBJ1-1	few	TGCGCCAGCAGCAGGGAAAGGACAGGTGCTGAAGCTTTCTTT	CASSRERTGAEAFF
TRBD1	TRBV19	TRBJ1-5	many	TGTGCCAGTAGTAGATCAGGGGGCGCGGGCAATCAGCCCCAGCATTTT	CASSRSGGAGNQPQHF
TRBD1	TRBV12-3/TRBV12-4	TRBJ2-6	few	TGTGCCAGCAGCTCCCCCTGGGACAGGGGCTCTGGGGCCAACGTCCTGACTTTC	CASSSPWDRGSGANVLTF
.	TRBV19	TRBJ1-2	many	TGTGCCAGTAGCGGCTGGGGCTATGGCTACACCTTC	CASSGWGYGYTF
TRBD1	TRBV20-1	TRBJ1-2	few	TGCAGTACAAGCCGGGACAGGGAGACGGGCGGCTACACCTTC	CSTSRDRETGGYTF
.	TRBV2	TRBJ1-5	.	TGTGCCAGCAGTGGAGACCGATTCTTAAATCAGCCCCAGCATTTT	CASSGDRFLNQPQHF
TRBD1	TRBV7-9	TRBJ1-1	many	TGTGCCAGCACCCGGCAGGGGGACACTGAAGCTTTCTTT	CASTRQGDTEAFF
.	TRBV7-8	TRBJ1-1	many	TGTGCCAGCAGCTTAATCCGGATTAACACTGAAGCTTTCTTT	CASSLIRINTEAFF
.	TRBV5-1	TRBJ2-3	many	TGCGCCAGCAGCCCCGGGGCAGGGGATACGCAGTATTTT	CASSPGAGDTQYF